Presented here are 9 T cell receptor beta chains from one specimen sequenced in a study of CD8 T cells in ankylosing spondylitis. Findings and limits, study-wide: A TCR beta motif of eight or nine highly homologous variants seemed to mark ankylosing spondylitis blood.

These receptors are not linked to any known antigen. TCRdb itself ran the 5' RACE reads through MiXCR, one entry per CDR3 protein. The sample lists around 440,000 distinct CDR3 sequences, over 15% seen once, with just over 1% in the top ten. The specimen sequenced was blood, either unsorted or a sorted T cell fraction (not recorded which). Receptors were obtained from a male donor with ankylosing spondylitis.

The J gene is TRBJ1-2, the V gene TRBV9, with a weak D call TRBD1 (6 bases). Germline CDR1 is SGDLS and CDR2 is YYNGEE. This CDR3 spans 14 amino acids. The V end was cut by 3 bases, the J end by 5 bases, with 14 bases between. The CDR3: CASSAGQPSYGYTF. The CDR3 nucleotides read TGTGCCAGCAGCGCCGGACAGCCCTCTTATGGCTACACCTTC.

At least ten counts were recorded for this clonotype. The chain has TRBV12-3 or TRBV12-4 and TRBJ2-1, with 11 positions matching TRBD2. Trimming at V came to 4 bases and at J to 3 bases, leaving 8 bases not matched to a gene. CDR3 length equals 17 residues. The CDR3 DNA sequence: TGTGCCAGCAGTTCCACCAGACTAGCGGGGAACTACAATGAGCAGTTCTTC. Protein sequence: CASSSTRLAGNYNEQFF.

This clonotype was observed a handful of times. The genes are TRBV29-1 and TRBJ1-1, with TRBD1 matching over 7 bases. J was trimmed by 9 bases and V by 8 bases; bases with no gene match: 12. Germline lookup yields CDR1 SQVTM and CDR2 ANQGSEA. This CDR3 contains 12 residues. The DNA for the CDR3 is TGCAGCACCCTGAGGGGGCTTGAGAAAGCTTTCTTT. This encodes CSTLRGLEKAFF.

This clonotype was observed a few times. This could be a read error, since a much larger clone is one nucleotide away. The chain combines TRBV5-6 with TRBJ1-2, with D uncertain. Trimming cost V 4 bases and J 2 bases, with 21 bases left between them. The CDR3 is 17 amino acids. Germline V gene lookup returns CDR1 SGHDT and CDR2 YYEEEE. The CDR3 coding sequence is TGTGCCAGCAGCCTCGGGTATCGCTGGGGAGGGAACTATGGCTACACCTTC. Translated: CASSLGYRWGGNYGYTF.

The chain couples TRBV11-2 to TRBJ2-2, with 10 bases matching TRBD2. The CDR3 runs to 15 residues. From germline, CDR1 is SGHAT and CDR2 FQNNGV. The V and J ends lost 3 bases and 7 bases, in that order; junction bases with no gene match: 5. This CDR3 is CASSFKRGGVGELFF. Written as DNA, the CDR3 is TGTGCCAGCAGCTTTAAGCGGGGGGGCGTCGGGGAGCTGTTTTTT.

This clonotype appeared many times. This chain connects TRBV5-1 to TRBJ1-3; D gene ambiguous. Per the germline V gene, CDR1 is SGHRS and CDR2 is YFSETQ. V shed 4 bases and J shed 0 bases, with 23 bases lying between them. The CDR3 contains 19 residues. CDR3 loop: CASSPSVGASSHSGNTIYF. The CDR3 DNA reads as TGCGCCAGCAGCCCCTCTGTAGGTGCTTCGAGTCACTCTGGAAACACCATATATTTT. Using reference TRBV5-1 and TRBJ1-3 for the parts outside the CDR3, the full variable domain is KAGVTQTPRYLIKTRGQQVTLSCSPISGHRSVSWYQQTPGQGLQFLFEYFSETQRNKGNFPGRFSGRQFSNSRSEMNVSTLELGDSALYLCASSPSVGASSHSGNTIYFGEGSWLTVV.

The table lists this clonotype with a few counts. The chain is built from TRBV20-1 and TRBJ1-5; D is perhaps TRBD1 (6 bases). The CDR3 has 15 amino acids. Germline values: CDR1 DFQATT, CDR2 SNEGSKA (reference sequence). Trimming removed 4 bases from V and 1 base from J, with 14 bases in between. This chain's CDR3 is CSANLGASSNQPQHF. The CDR3 nucleotides read TGCAGTGCTAATTTGGGGGCGTCGAGCAATCAGCCCCAGCATTTT.

The chain has TRBV7-9 and TRBJ1-1, with 9 positions matching TRBD1. This CDR3 contains 15 residues. Germline V CDR1 and CDR2: SEHNR, FQNEAQ (reference sequence). The trim removed 2 bases at V and 2 bases at J, leaving 3 bases unmatched. The CDR3 sequence is CASSLRQGDNTEAFF. The CDR3 DNA sequence: TGTGCCAGCAGCTTACGACAGGGGGATAACACTGAAGCTTTCTTT.

This clonotype has more than one count but fewer than ten. This chain joins TRBV30 and TRBJ2-1; D ambiguous. CDR1 and CDR2 (germline): GTSNPN, SVGIG (reference sequence). The CDR3 has 13 residues. CDR3 amino acids: CAASPPPYNEQFF. CDR3 in DNA: TGTGCGGCTAGTCCCCCCCCCTACAATGAGCAGTTCTTC.